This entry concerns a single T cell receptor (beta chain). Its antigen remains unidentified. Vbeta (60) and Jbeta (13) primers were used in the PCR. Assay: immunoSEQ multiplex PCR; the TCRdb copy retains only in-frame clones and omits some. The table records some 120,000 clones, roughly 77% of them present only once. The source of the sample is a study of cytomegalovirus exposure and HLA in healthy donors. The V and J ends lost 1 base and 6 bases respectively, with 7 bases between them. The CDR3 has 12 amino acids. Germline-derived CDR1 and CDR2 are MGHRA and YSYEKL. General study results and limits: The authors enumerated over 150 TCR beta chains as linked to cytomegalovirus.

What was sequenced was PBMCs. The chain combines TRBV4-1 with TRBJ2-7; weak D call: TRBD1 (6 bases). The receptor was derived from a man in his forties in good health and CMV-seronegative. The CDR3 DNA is TGCGCCAGCAGCCAAGGAGGGGGCGAGCAGTACTTC. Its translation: CASSQGGGEQYF.